Presented here are 31 T cell receptor beta chains from one specimen sequenced in a study of T cells generated in artificial thymic organoids. TCRalpha and TCRbeta libraries were amplified separately by semi-nested PCR with TRAC or TRBC reverse primers. TCRdb re-called the 5' RACE reads with MiXCR, one entry per CDR3 protein. The sample lists 7,000 to 8,500 distinct CDR3 sequences; around 25% were seen once. Artificial thymic organoids aggregated human hematopoietic stem and progenitor cells with human DLL1-expressing MS5 murine stromal cells. Organoids were seeded with FACS-purified CD34+CD3- stem and progenitor cells depleted of residual T cells. Antigens of these TCRs are unknown. Sequencing used naive CD8+ T cells grown in artificial thymic organoids from cord blood stem and progenitor cells. Subset meaning: CD3+TCRalphabeta+CD8SP T cells; for blood, CD45RO-CCR7+ naive CD8+ T cells. These receptor sequences come from a human donor who gave cord blood stem cells for thymic organoid culture, a cardiac surgery patient who gave postnatal thymus, or a blood donor (not recorded which).

The chain links TRBV4-3 to TRBJ2-5; possibly TRBD2 for D (6 bases). This CDR3 contains 17 residues. Germline V gene sequence: CDR1 LGHNA, CDR2 YSLEER. With 1 base removed from V and 5 bases from J, the gap between germline ends came to 20 bases. CDR3 amino acids: CASSQVYRGAAGETQYF. CDR3 nucleotide sequence: TGCGCCAGCAGCCAAGTCTATCGCGGGGCCGCGGGGGAGACCCAGTACTTC.

This clonotype was detected a few times. The chain uses TRBV7-6 and TRBJ2-2, with 7 bases lining up with TRBD2. The CDR3 covers 16 residues. The trim removed 6 bases at V and 3 bases at J, leaving 10 bases unmatched. Germline values: CDR1 SGHVS, CDR2 FNYEAQ. The CDR3 loop is CASSLRPGGDTGELFF. The DNA for the CDR3 is TGTGCCAGCAGTTTAAGGCCGGGGGGAGACACCGGGGAGCTGTTTTTT.

The rearrangement uses TRBV7-2 and TRBJ2-3, with D possibly matching TRBD1 (6 bases). Germline V gives CDR1 SGHTA, CDR2 FQGNSA. The CDR3 contains 13 residues. Trimming removed 5 bases from V and 6 bases from J, with 12 bases in between. CDR3 sequence reads: CASSLQGPDTQYF. CDR3 coding DNA: TGTGCCAGCAGCCTACAGGGTCCCGATACGCAGTATTTT.

This clonotype was seen a few times. This chain links TRBV6-2 or TRBV6-3 with TRBJ1-5; D possibly corresponds to TRBD1 (5 bases). CDR3 length equals 16 residues. Germline lookup yields CDR1 MNHEY and CDR2 SVGEGT. V lost 4 bases, J lost 3 bases, and 16 bases lay in between. CDR3 DNA: TGTGCCAGCAGTTCCCTCTGCCGGGACTCCAATCAGCCCCAGCATTTT. It yields the protein CASSSLCRDSNQPQHF.

This clonotype showed up just a few times. V is TRBV10-3 and J is TRBJ2-5, with 9 bases that match TRBD1. The CDR3 length is 16 residues. Trimming removed 3 bases from V and 4 bases from J; junction bases left unmatched: 9. Germline assignment: CDR1 ENHRY and CDR2 SYGVKD. CDR3 in amino acids: CAISDTYGTGRETQYF. The CDR3 DNA sequence: TGTGCCATCAGTGATACCTACGGGACAGGGAGAGAGACCCAGTACTTC.

About this clonotype: One end of the junction varies from germline; a read error may be responsible. The rearrangement links TRBV5-1 to TRBJ1-1; D possibly corresponds to TRBD1 (5 bases). Germline lookup yields CDR1 SGHRS and CDR2 YFSETQ. The CDR3 spans 14 residues. CDR3 sequence reads: CVSSLTAVNTEAFF. The CDR3 DNA sequence: TGCGTCAGCAGCTTGACAGCCGTGAACACTGAAGCTTTCTTT.

In this sample, this clonotype is medium-sized. This chain uses TRBV5-1 with TRBJ2-1; D gene ambiguous. V lost 4 bases, J lost 0 bases, and 14 bases lay in between. Germline V gene lookup returns CDR1 SGHRS and CDR2 YFSETQ. This CDR3 contains 16 residues. The chain's CDR3 is CASSPWQVSSYNEQFF. The CDR3 DNA reads as TGCGCCAGCAGCCCGTGGCAGGTTTCCTCCTACAATGAGCAGTTCTTC.

The chain couples TRBV6-5 to TRBJ1-1; no firm D call. The CDR3 covers 14 residues. Germline CDR1 reads MNHEY; CDR2 reads SVGAGI. The V end was cut by 1 base, the J end by 2 bases, with 8 bases between. CDR3 nucleotides: TGTGCCAGCAGTTACTGTCGGGGTAACACTGAAGCTTTCTTT. This encodes CASSYCRGNTEAFF.

This sequence joins TRBV9 and TRBJ2-7; D might be TRBD2 (5 bases). The CDR3 covers 15 residues. V gave up 4 bases and J gave up 2 bases, with 16 bases separating them. CDR1 and CDR2 (germline): SGDLS, YYNGEE. For the CDR3, the DNA is TGTGCCAGCAGCCCTCCGTGGCTAGCCGCCTACGAGCAGTACTTC. Translated, it gives CASSPPWLAAYEQYF. Full variable domain (rest looked up from reference TRBV9 and TRBJ2-7): DSGVTQTPKHLITATGQRVTLRCSPRSGDLSVYWYQQSLDQGLQFLIQYYNGEERAKGNILERFSAQQFPDLHSELNLSSLELGDSALYFCASSPPWLAAYEQYFGPGTRLTVT.

The gene calls are TRBV5-5 and TRBJ1-1; unclear D gene. The V and J ends lost 3 bases and 4 bases respectively, with 10 bases between them. Germline V gene sequence: CDR1 SGHKS, CDR2 YYEKEE (reference sequence). The CDR3 runs to 13 residues. The CDR3 region is CASSSVPGTEAFF. The DNA of the CDR3 is TGTGCCAGCAGCTCGGTACCCGGCACTGAAGCTTTCTTT.

This chain joins TRBV6-6 and TRBJ1-2; TRBD1 matches at 8 bases. This CDR3 contains 15 residues. The germline CDR1 and CDR2 sequences are MNHNY and SVGAGI (reference sequence). V shed 2 bases and J 2 bases; nucleotides not matched to a gene: 4. CDR3 loop: CASSYPGQENYGYTF. DNA for the CDR3: TGTGCCAGCAGTTACCCGGGACAGGAGAACTATGGCTACACCTTC.

By share of the sample, this clonotype is medium-sized (0.01 to 0.1%). The V gene is TRBV12-3 or TRBV12-4, the J gene TRBJ1-2, with D tentatively TRBD1 (5 bases). V gave up 3 bases and J gave up 9 bases, with 11 bases separating them. The length of the CDR3 is 12 residues. The CDR3 sequence: CASSFAGLSYTF. CDR3 nucleotides: TGTGCCAGCAGTTTCGCAGGGCTGAGCTACACCTTC.

This clonotype is medium-sized within its sample. V is TRBV4-1 and J is TRBJ2-2, with TRBD1 identical over 7 bases. V gave up 0 bases and J gave up 5 bases; unmatched junction bases: 9. Per the germline V gene, CDR1 is MGHRA and CDR2 is YSYEKL. This CDR3 is 17 amino acids long. The CDR3 DNA sequence: TGCGCCAGCAGCCAAGAAATACAGGGGCAAAGAACCGGGGAGCTGTTTTTT. It specifies CASSQEIQGQRTGELFF.

This clonotype qualifies as large (0.1 to 1%). The genes are TRBV5-1 and TRBJ2-3; no firm D call. Between the trimmed V and J ends, which lost 2 bases and 1 base, there was a span of 5 bases. There are 13 residues in the CDR3. Germline V gene lookup returns CDR1 SGHRS and CDR2 YFSETQ. The CDR3 nucleotides read TGCGCCAGCAGCTTTTGGTGCACAGATACGCAGTATTTT. Protein: CASSFWCTDTQYF.

This clonotype qualifies as medium-sized. The chain joins TRBV4-3 to TRBJ2-1; TRBD2 might be the D (6 bases). Germline lookup yields CDR1 LGHNA and CDR2 YSLEER. V was shortened by 1 base and J by 4 bases, with 20 bases between the two germline ends. The CDR3 is made up of 18 amino acids. For the CDR3, the DNA is TGCGCCAGCAGCCAAGGGGGCTCCGGGACTCCGATTTACAATGAGCAGTTCTTC. Residues: CASSQGGSGTPIYNEQFF.

By sample share, this clonotype is medium-sized. The rearrangement links TRBV4-2 to TRBJ1-2; D unresolved. The germline V gene has CDR1 LGHNA and CDR2 YNFKEQ. The CDR3 totals 16 residues. V lost 2 bases and J lost 5, with 18 bases in between. CDR3 bases: TGTGCCAGCAGCCAATCGGGCAGGTTCCCCCTTTATGGCTACACCTTC. This encodes CASSQSGRFPLYGYTF.

This clonotype was seen only a few times. The rearrangement joins TRBV7-2 to TRBJ2-5; D unresolved. The length of the CDR3 is 14 residues. V was cut by 1 base and J by 5 bases, with 11 bases left in between. The germline V gene has CDR1 SGHTA and CDR2 FQGNSA. For the CDR3, the DNA is TGTGCCAGCAGCTTAGGAAGGAAGGTGGAGACCCAGTACTTC. This gives the protein CASSLGRKVETQYF.

This clonotype was picked up a small number of times. J is TRBJ2-5 and V is TRBV7-9; tentatively, D is TRBD1 or TRBD2 (7 bases each). Trimming took off 2 bases at V and 5 bases at J, with 12 bases between the two ends. In germline, CDR1 is SEHNR, CDR2 FQNEAQ (reference sequence). The CDR3 length is 14 residues. CDR3 sequence: CASSLQGGEETQYF. As DNA, the CDR3 is TGTGCCAGCAGCTTACAGGGGGGGGAGGAGACCCAGTACTTC. Complete variable domain (other parts from reference TRBV7-9 and TRBJ2-5): DTGVSQNPRHKITKRGQNVTFRCDPISEHNRLYWYRQTLGQGPEFLTYFQNEAQLEKSRLLSDRFSAERPKGSFSTLEIQRTEQGDSAMYLCASSLQGGEETQYFGPGTRLLVL.

This clonotype is labeled medium-sized. The chain has TRBV4-2 and TRBJ1-6; 7 bases map to TRBD1. The V and J ends lost 4 bases and 7 bases, in that order; junction bases with no gene match: 7. The CDR3 covers 15 residues. The germline gives CDR1 LGHNA, CDR2 YNFKEQ. CDR3 bases: TGTGCCAGCAGCCGAACAGGGGCGAGAAATTCACCCCTCCACTTT. This codes for CASSRTGARNSPLHF.

The chain employs TRBV10-3 and TRBJ2-5; no definite D call. In germline, CDR1 is ENHRY, CDR2 SYGVKD. The CDR3 loop spans 14 amino acids. Trimming stripped 10 bases from V and 5 bases from J, with 20 bases between. The DNA of the CDR3 is TGTGCCAGCTCTAGATGGTGGTTTCAGGAGACCCAGTACTTC. Protein product: CASSRWWFQETQYF.

V is TRBV27 and J is TRBJ1-6; TRBD1 is a possible D gene (5 bases). CDR3 length: 13 residues. Germline loops: CDR1 MNHEY, CDR2 SMNVEV (reference sequence). V dropped 3 bases and J dropped 9 bases, with 9 bases sitting between them. CDR3 residues: CASSLTVGSPLHF. In DNA form, the CDR3 reads TGTGCCAGCAGTTTGACAGTTGGTTCACCCCTCCACTTT.

This clonotype rates as medium-sized. The V and J genes are TRBV5-6 and TRBJ1-4; TRBD1 is a possible D gene (6 bases). The CDR3 consists of 15 residues. Trimming removed 2 bases at V and 8 bases at J, with 16 bases between. Germline CDR1 is SGHDT and CDR2 is YYEEEE. CDR3 sequence: CASSFGGPQTEKLFF. The CDR3 DNA follows: TGTGCCAGCAGCTTCGGGGGGCCTCAGACGGAAAAACTGTTTTTT.

V gene TRBV5-6 combines with J gene TRBJ1-6; 9 nucleotides match TRBD1. Germline-derived CDR1 and CDR2 are SGHDT and YYEEEE. J gave up 10 bases and V 3 bases, and 11 bases lay outside the gene matches. CDR3 length equals 16 residues. CDR3 nucleotides: TGTGCCAGCAGCTCCGGCGGTGGGACAGGGTGCTCACCCCTCCACTTT. Protein: CASSSGGGTGCSPLHF.

Sample share makes this clonotype medium-sized. The genes are TRBV6-2 or TRBV6-3 and TRBJ2-1; the D is unclear. This CDR3 is 16 amino acids long. V gave up 6 bases and J gave up 6 bases, with 21 bases separating them. The germline CDR1 and CDR2 sequences are MNHEY and SVGEGT. The CDR3 loop reads CASSQLRYRFRNEQFF. Here the CDR3 DNA reads TGTGCCAGCAGCCAGCTCCGGTACAGATTCCGCAATGAGCAGTTCTTC.

The rearrangement joins TRBV5-1 to TRBJ2-6, with unresolved D. V was cut by 2 bases and J by 0 bases, with 6 bases left in between. The CDR3 has 15 residues. Germline assignment: CDR1 SGHRS and CDR2 YFSETQ. The CDR3 protein is CASSFFGSGANVLTF. The DNA for the CDR3 is TGCGCCAGCAGCTTCTTCGGCTCTGGGGCCAACGTCCTGACTTTC.

This clonotype is deemed medium-sized. This sequence joins TRBV5-1 and TRBJ2-7; 8 nucleotides agree with TRBD1. Germline CDR1 and CDR2: SGHRS and YFSETQ. The CDR3 covers 18 residues. After removal of 5 bases from V and 3 bases from J, the junction contained 19 bases not matched to a gene. CDR3 region: CASSLMTGAACCFYEQYF. The CDR3 bases are TGCGCCAGCAGTTTAATGACAGGGGCCGCCTGCTGTTTCTACGAGCAGTACTTC. The full variable domain, its missing parts supplied by reference TRBV5-1 and TRBJ2-7, is KAGVTQTPRYLIKTRGQQVTLSCSPISGHRSVSWYQQTPGQGLQFLFEYFSETQRNKGNFPGRFSGRQFSNSRSEMNVSTLELGDSALYLCASSLMTGAACCFYEQYFGPGTRLTVT.

The gene calls are TRBV10-3 and TRBJ2-7; the D call may be TRBD1 or TRBD2 (6 bases each). The germline V and J ends were trimmed by 8 bases and 4 bases, with 12 bases remaining between them. Germline CDR1 reads ENHRY; CDR2 reads SYGVKD. This CDR3 is 12 amino acids long. DNA of the CDR3: TGTGCCATCCGGGAAGGGGGGTACGAGCAGTACTTC. It yields the protein CAIREGGYEQYF.

This clonotype came up a few times. V is TRBV18 and J is TRBJ2-7; TRBD1 matches at 12 bases. This CDR3 spans 14 amino acids. The V and J ends lost 1 base and 6 bases, in that order; junction bases with no gene match: 1. Germline-derived CDR1 and CDR2 are KGHSH and LQKENI. CDR3 residues: CASSPLGQGAEQYF. The CDR3 DNA is TGTGCCAGCTCACCACTGGGACAGGGGGCCGAGCAGTACTTC.

Sample share makes this clonotype medium-sized. The rearrangement uses TRBV5-5 and TRBJ1-6; maybe TRBD1 (5 bases). The CDR3 covers 16 residues. Trimming left V 3 bases short and J 13 bases short, with 23 bases between. Germline assignment: CDR1 SGHKS and CDR2 YYEKEE (reference sequence). In DNA, the CDR3 is TGTGCCAGCAGCTGGGGGAGGGGTCCTCCATTTTGGCCCCTCCACTTT. The encoded protein is CASSWGRGPPFWPLHF.

J is TRBJ2-7 and V is TRBV4-1; D may be TRBD2 (5 bases). Germline-derived CDR1 and CDR2 are MGHRA and YSYEKL. V was clipped by 4 bases and J by 7 bases, with 23 bases between them. The CDR3 consists of 16 residues. DNA of the CDR3: TGCGCCAGCAGCCGCATTCTCAGAGGTTGGACGGGAGAGCAGTACTTC. Protein sequence: CASSRILRGWTGEQYF.

In regard to this clonotype: This may be a read error: a much more frequent sequence differs by one nucleotide. The chain recombines TRBV9 with TRBJ1-6; a weak D match, TRBD1 (6 bases). The germline gives CDR1 SGDLS, CDR2 YYNGEE. The CDR3 is 16 amino acids. The CDR3 reads CTSSSPGQPTGSPLHF. CDR3 DNA sequence: TGTACCAGCAGCTCCCCGGGGCAGCCGACAGGATCACCCCTCCACTTT.